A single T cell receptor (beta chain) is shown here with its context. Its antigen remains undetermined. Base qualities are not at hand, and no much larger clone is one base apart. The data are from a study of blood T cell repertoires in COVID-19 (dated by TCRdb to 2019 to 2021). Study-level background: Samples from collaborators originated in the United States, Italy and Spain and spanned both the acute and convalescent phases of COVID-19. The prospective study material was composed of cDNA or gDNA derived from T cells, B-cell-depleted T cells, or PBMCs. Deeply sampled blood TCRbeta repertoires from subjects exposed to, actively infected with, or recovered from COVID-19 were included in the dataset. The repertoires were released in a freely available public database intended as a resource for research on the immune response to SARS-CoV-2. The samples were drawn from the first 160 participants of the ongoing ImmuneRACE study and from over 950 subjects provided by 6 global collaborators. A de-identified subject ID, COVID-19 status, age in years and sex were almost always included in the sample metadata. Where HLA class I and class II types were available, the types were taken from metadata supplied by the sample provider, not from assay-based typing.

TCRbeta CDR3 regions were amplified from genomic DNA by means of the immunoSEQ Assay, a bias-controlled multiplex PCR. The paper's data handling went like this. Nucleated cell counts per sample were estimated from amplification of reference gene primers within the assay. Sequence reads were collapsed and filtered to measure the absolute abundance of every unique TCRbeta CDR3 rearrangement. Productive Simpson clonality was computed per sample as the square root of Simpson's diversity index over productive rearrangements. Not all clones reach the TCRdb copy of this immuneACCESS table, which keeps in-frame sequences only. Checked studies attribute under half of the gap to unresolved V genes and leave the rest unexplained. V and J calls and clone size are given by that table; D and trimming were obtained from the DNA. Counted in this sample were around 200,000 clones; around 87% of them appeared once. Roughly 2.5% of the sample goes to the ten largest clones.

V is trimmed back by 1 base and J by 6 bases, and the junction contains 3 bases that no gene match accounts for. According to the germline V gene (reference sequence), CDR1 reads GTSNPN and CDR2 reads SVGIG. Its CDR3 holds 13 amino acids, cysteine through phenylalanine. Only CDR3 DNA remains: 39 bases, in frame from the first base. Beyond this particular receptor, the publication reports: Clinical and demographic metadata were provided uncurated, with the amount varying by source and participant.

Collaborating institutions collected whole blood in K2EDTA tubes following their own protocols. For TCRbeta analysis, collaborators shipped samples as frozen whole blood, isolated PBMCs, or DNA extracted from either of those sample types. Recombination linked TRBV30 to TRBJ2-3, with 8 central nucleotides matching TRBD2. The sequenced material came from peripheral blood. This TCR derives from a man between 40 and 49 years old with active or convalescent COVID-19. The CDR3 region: CAWSGGGRDTQYF. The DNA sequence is TGTGCCTGGAGTGGCGGGGGGCGTGATACGCAGTATTTT.